This T cell receptor (beta chain) was captured in a study of graft-versus-host responses after intestinal transplantation. Study-level information: Each transplant was multivisceral, liver-intestinal, or isolated intestinal. After anti-thymocyte globulin induction, recipients took tacrolimus and steroids for approximately three years.

The CDR3 has 19 residues. The authors plated around 200,000 CFSE-labeled responder cells with around 200,000 irradiated, violet-dye-labeled stimulator cells. CD4 and CD8 responders that proliferated in the reaction were FACS-sorted. Sequencing used immunoSEQ multiplex PCR; TCRdb keeps in-frame clones, though not all of them. The sample lists around 5,000 clones, roughly a quarter occurring once. The sequence was collected from a human patient who received an intestinal transplant. The rearrangement links TRBV12-2 to TRBJ2-1; TRBD1, the D gene given by the table, was not confirmed from the DNA. TRBV12-2 counts as a pseudogene. The material was alloreactive CD8+ T cells from a mixed lymphocyte reaction culture, obtained before intestinal transplant. Documented subset: CFSE-low proliferating T cells sorted from roughly 6-day pre-transplant mixed lymphocyte reaction (GvH or HvG direction). The CDR3 protein is CASRILTGGSPGWYNEQFF. For the CDR3, the DNA is TGTGCAAGTCGAATCCTCACAGGGGGCTCTCCCGGTTGGTACAATGAGCAGTTCTTC.